The 17 T cell receptor beta chains below were found in one sample sequenced in a study of shared clonotypes between healthy human individuals. This table comes from immunoSEQ multiplex PCR, and its TCRdb copy is limited to in-frame clones, with some not included. The sample contains millions of clones, just over 90% of which appear only once. The sample was naive CD4+ T cells from PBMCs. Stated subset: CD45RA+ positively selected. The origin of the receptors is a man younger than 35 in good health. Some clones in this sample may be carry-over from other donors' samples.

The chain is built from TRBV5-1 and TRBJ1-3; possible D gene TRBD1, 5 bases. Germline CDR1 SGHRS, CDR2 YFSETQ. V lost 5 bases and J lost 0, with 9 bases in between. The CDR3 length is 14 residues. This chain's CDR3 is CASRPTASGNTIYF. Here the CDR3 DNA reads TGCGCCAGCAGACCGACAGCCTCTGGAAACACCATATATTTT. The full variable domain, rest sourced from reference TRBV5-1 and TRBJ1-3, is KAGVTQTPRYLIKTRGQQVTLSCSPISGHRSVSWYQQTPGQGLQFLFEYFSETQRNKGNFPGRFSGRQFSNSRSEMNVSTLELGDSALYLCASRPTASGNTIYFGEGSWLTVV.

This chain joins TRBV29-1 and TRBJ1-3; D is ambiguous. In germline, CDR1 is SQVTM, CDR2 ANQGSEA. The CDR3 has 13 residues. The V end was cut by 3 bases, the J end by 4 bases, with 10 bases between. DNA for the CDR3: TGCAGCGTTGACGGACCGAGCGGAAACACCATATATTTT. This translates into CSVDGPSGNTIYF. The entire variable domain, with the rest obtained from reference TRBV29-1 and TRBJ1-3, is as follows: SAVISQKPSRDICQRGTSLTIQCQVDSQVTMMFWYRQQPGQSLTLIATANQGSEATYESGFVIDKFPISRPNLTFSTLTVSNMSPEDSSIYLCSVDGPSGNTIYFGEGSWLTVV.

The chain has TRBV27 and TRBJ2-1; no definite D call. There are 15 residues in the CDR3. Germline V gene sequence: CDR1 MNHEY, CDR2 SMNVEV (reference sequence). Trimming removed 6 bases from V and 1 base from J, with 13 bases in between. CDR3 sequence (DNA): TGTGCCAGCAGCCGCTCAACGTCTTCCTACAATGAGCAGTTCTTC. It codes for CASSRSTSSYNEQFF.

This chain links TRBV4-1 with TRBJ1-4; possible D gene TRBD1, 5 bases. The CDR3 length is 15 residues. V was cut by 3 bases and J by 4 bases, with 12 bases left in between. Germline loops: CDR1 MGHRA, CDR2 YSYEKL. The CDR3 nucleotides read TGCGCCAGCAGCCACGGGACGGTTCTTAATGAAAAACTGTTTTTT. Its protein product is CASSHGTVLNEKLFF.

The V gene is TRBV9, the J gene TRBJ1-2, with D uncertain. The germline gives CDR1 SGDLS, CDR2 YYNGEE. V was clipped by 5 bases and J by 1 base, with 6 bases between them. There are 12 residues in the CDR3. In DNA, the CDR3 is TGTGCCAGCAGTTCAGTTAACTATGGCTACACCTTC. Encoded protein: CASSSVNYGYTF.

Remarks on this clone: The sample has other DNA sequences that encode this CDR3 too. The chain carries TRBV28 and TRBJ1-2; 8 nucleotides agree with TRBD1. The V gene's germline CDR1 is MDHEN and CDR2 SYDVKM. The trim removed 6 bases at V and 2 bases at J, leaving 2 bases unmatched. The CDR3 spans 13 residues. The CDR3 loop reads CASRDRVNYGYTF. CDR3 nucleotide sequence: TGTGCCAGCAGGGACAGGGTGAACTATGGCTACACCTTC.

The V gene is TRBV5-6, the J gene TRBJ2-4; TRBD2 might be the D (6 bases). The CDR3 has 17 residues. V lost 0 bases to trimming and J lost 1 base, with 14 bases between them. Germline assignment: CDR1 SGHDT and CDR2 YYEEEE. DNA for the CDR3: TGTGCCAGCAGCTTGGTTTCGCTAGCGCCCGCCAAAAACATTCAGTACTTC. This encodes CASSLVSLAPAKNIQYF.

The V and J genes are TRBV7-2 and TRBJ2-5; possibly TRBD2 for D (5 bases). The CDR3 is made up of 18 amino acids. V was clipped by 5 bases and J by 5 bases, with 27 bases between them. Per the germline V gene, CDR1 is SGHTA and CDR2 is FQGNSA. DNA for the CDR3: TGTGCCAGCAGCACACCCTTGAGGGCGGGCTTCGGGATGGAGACCCAGTACTTC. Encoded protein: CASSTPLRAGFGMETQYF.

The V and J genes are TRBV11-2 and TRBJ2-7; 9 nucleotides align to TRBD2. V lost 5 bases, J lost 7 bases, and 12 bases stayed unmatched. The germline CDR1 and CDR2 sequences are SGHAT and FQNNGV. This CDR3 comprises 15 residues. CDR3: CASSRVAGGPGEQYF. The CDR3 DNA sequence: TGTGCCAGCAGCCGAGTGGCGGGAGGGCCAGGGGAGCAGTACTTC.

The rearrangement links TRBV5-1 to TRBJ2-1, with 12 bases that match TRBD2. Germline loops: CDR1 SGHRS, CDR2 YFSETQ. V lost 0 bases and J lost 6; bases outside the gene matches: 7. CDR3 length equals 17 residues. In nucleotides, the CDR3 is TGCGCCAGCAGCTTGGTATTTAGACTAGCGGGAGCCAATGAGCAGTTCTTC. Encoded protein: CASSLVFRLAGANEQFF. The full variable domain, rest sourced from reference TRBV5-1 and TRBJ2-1, is KAGVTQTPRYLIKTRGQQVTLSCSPISGHRSVSWYQQTPGQGLQFLFEYFSETQRNKGNFPGRFSGRQFSNSRSEMNVSTLELGDSALYLCASSLVFRLAGANEQFFGPGTRLTVL.

A note on this clone: This specimen includes other DNA sequences encoding the same CDR3. V usage is TRBV7-9 and J usage is TRBJ2-5, with a weak D call TRBD1 (6 bases). This CDR3 has 13 amino acids. Looked up from germline, CDR1 is SEHNR and CDR2 is FQNEAQ (reference sequence). V lost 2 bases and J 5 bases, leaving 9 bases between the germline ends. CDR3 coding DNA: TGTGCCAGCAGCTTACTGGGGGCGGAGACCCAGTACTTC. Translated: CASSLLGAETQYF.

With respect to this clone: Other DNA sequences within the sample encode an identical CDR3. The rearrangement joins TRBV28 to TRBJ2-3; 8 nucleotides align to TRBD2. The germline CDR1 and CDR2 sequences are MDHEN and SYDVKM. V lost 6 bases, J lost 4 bases, and 3 bases stayed unmatched. This CDR3 comprises 13 residues. The CDR3 DNA reads TGTGCCAGCAGGGCGGGAGGTGCAGATACGCAGTATTTT. The encoded protein is CASRAGGADTQYF.

V and J are TRBV5-1 and TRBJ2-6; a weak D match, TRBD1 (5 bases). In germline, CDR1 is SGHRS, CDR2 YFSETQ. V gave up 0 bases and J gave up 3 bases, with 7 bases separating them. This CDR3 contains 15 residues. CDR3 region: CASSLAGNGANVLTF. CDR3 coding DNA: TGCGCCAGCAGCTTGGCAGGGAATGGGGCCAACGTCCTGACTTTC. The full variable domain, with the rest looked up from reference TRBV5-1 and TRBJ2-6, is KAGVTQTPRYLIKTRGQQVTLSCSPISGHRSVSWYQQTPGQGLQFLFEYFSETQRNKGNFPGRFSGRQFSNSRSEMNVSTLELGDSALYLCASSLAGNGANVLTFGAGSRLTVL.

The CDR3: CASSFPGDGTDTQYF. DNA for the CDR3: TGTGCCAGCAGCTTCCCTGGGGACGGCACAGATACGCAGTATTTT. The chain employs TRBV7-8 and TRBJ2-3; D tentatively fits TRBD1 or TRBD2 (5 bases each). The germline V and J ends were trimmed by 3 bases and 1 base, with 11 bases remaining between them. The CDR3 runs to 15 residues. Germline loops: CDR1 SGHVS, CDR2 FQNEAQ.

The chain couples TRBV30 to TRBJ1-1; 8 bases agree with TRBD1. The CDR3 sequence is 14 residues long. With 8 bases clipped from V and 4 bases from J, the junction kept 12 bases outside the gene matches. CDR1 and CDR2 (germline): GTSNPN, SVGIG (reference sequence). CDR3 protein: CARKTGDVGTEAFF. The CDR3, as DNA: TGTGCCCGTAAGACAGGGGATGTGGGCACTGAAGCTTTCTTT.

This chain joins TRBV5-8 and TRBJ2-5, with 8 bases lining up with TRBD2. There are 15 residues in the CDR3. Germline loops: CDR1 SGHTS, CDR2 YDEGEE. The V gene end was trimmed by 0 bases and the J gene end by 3 bases; junction bases not matched to a gene: 4. The CDR3 DNA reads TGTGCCAGCAGCTTGGGAAGTAGCGGGAAAGAGACCCAGTACTTC. This translates into CASSLGSSGKETQYF.

This clone occurred once. The rearrangement links TRBV5-1 to TRBJ2-5; weak D call: TRBD2 (7 bases). V lost 3 bases, J lost 4 bases, and 13 bases lay in between. CDR3 length equals 14 residues. The V gene's germline CDR1 is SGHRS and CDR2 YFSETQ. The CDR3 DNA follows: TGCGCCAGCAGCTCGGTGGGAGGGGGAGAGACCCAGTACTTC. This sequence encodes CASSSVGGGETQYF.